The rows below give T cell receptor beta chains drawn from one sample of a study of cytomegalovirus exposure and HLA in healthy donors. Sequencing was performed with immunoSEQ multiplex PCR; in TCRdb, only in-frame clones are kept and a portion is missing. The repertoire holds about 220,000 clones, with over 60% as singletons. The sequenced sample was PBMCs. These receptors all stem from a man aged 18 to 30 in good health and CMV-seronegative. CDR3s include the opening cysteine and the closing phenylalanine or tryptophan. The order of the fields is J gene, clone size, D gene, V gene, CDR3 protein, CDR3 DNA. D genes are given only for firm matches. Clone size appears in some rows only: once, few, many, or a class for an expanded clone.

>TRBJ2-6|few|TRBD1|TRBV7-8
CASSLDNFADRAGANVLTF
TGTGCCAGCAGCTTAGACAACTTTGCTGACAGGGCTGGGGCCAACGTCCTGACTTTC
>TRBJ1-5|.|TRBD1|TRBV28
CASSLTGIRHF
TGTGCCAGCAGCCTGACAGGGATCCGGCATTTT
>TRBJ2-1|once|.|TRBV2
CASPREGRYNEQFF
TGTGCCAGCCCCAGAGAGGGCCGGTACAATGAGCAGTTCTTC
>TRBJ2-7|.|TRBD1|TRBV4-1
CASSQVNAGTEYF
TGCGCCAGCAGCCAAGTGAATGCCGGGACAGAGTACTTC
>TRBJ2-3|.|TRBD2|TRBV4-1
CASSRGGSVTDTQYF
TGCGCCAGCAGCCGAGGCGGGAGTGTAACAGATACGCAGTATTTT
>TRBJ1-4|.|.|TRBV5-1
CASSLNGIGEKLFF
TGCGCCAGCAGCTTGAATGGTATCGGTGAAAAACTGTTTTTT
>TRBJ1-2|few|.|TRBV21-1
CASSSHGGPNYGYTF
TGTGCCAGCAGCTCCCATGGGGGCCCTAACTATGGCTACACCTTC
>TRBJ2-5|.|TRBD2|TRBV14
CASSQDSGGRRFWETQYF
TGTGCCAGCAGCCAAGATAGTGGCGGGAGGAGATTCTGGGAGACCCAGTACTTC
>TRBJ2-5|.|.|TRBV5-6
CASSLDSVRETQYF
TGTGCCAGCAGCTTAGACAGCGTGAGGGAGACCCAGTACTTC
>TRBJ1-5|.|TRBD1|TRBV28
CASRRRQGATQPQHF
TGTGCCAGCAGGCGTCGACAGGGGGCCACTCAGCCCCAGCATTTT
>TRBJ2-7|.|.|TRBV6-5
CASSYQYEQYF
TGTGCCAGCAGTTACCAATACGAGCAGTACTTC
>TRBJ1-5|few|.|TRBV27
CASSPGRGYQPQHF
TGTGCCAGCAGTCCCGGGAGGGGTTATCAGCCCCAGCATTTT
>TRBJ2-7|.|TRBD2|TRBV7-3
CASSLGLVAYEQYF
TGTGCCAGCAGCCTGGGACTAGTTGCCTACGAGCAGTACTTC
>TRBJ1-1|.|TRBD1|TRBV30
CAWRTGRQTEAFF
TGTGCCTGGAGGACAGGGAGACAAACTGAAGCTTTCTTT
>TRBJ2-7|.|TRBD2|TRBV10-1
CARNDLREQLEQYF
TGCGCCAGAAACGACCTGCGGGAGCAGCTCGAGCAGTACTTC
>TRBJ2-3|few|.|TRBV30
CAWTIGTDTQYF
TGTGCCTGGACAATTGGCACAGATACGCAGTATTTT
>TRBJ1-2|.|.|TRBV6-5
CASRNYSVYGYTF
TGTGCCAGCAGGAATTATAGCGTATATGGCTACACCTTC
>TRBJ2-7|.|TRBD2|TRBV7-9
CASSLGLAGGKQYF
TGTGCCAGCAGCTTAGGACTAGCGGGAGGGAAGCAGTACTTC
>TRBJ2-2|few|TRBD2|TRBV28
CASLYGTSGRVRTGELFF
TGTGCCAGCCTGTACGGGACTAGCGGGAGAGTCAGGACCGGGGAGCTGTTTTTT
>TRBJ2-3|.|.|TRBV6-1
CASSEWGDRRDTQYF
TGTGCCAGCAGTGAATGGGGGGACAGACGGGATACGCAGTATTTT
>TRBJ2-1|.|.|TRBV10-3
CASSGRAGAFF
TGTGCCTCCTCGGGCCGGGCGGGGGCCTTCTTC
>TRBJ1-4|few|TRBD1|TRBV2
CASKDRGGEKLFF
TGTGCCAGCAAGGACAGGGGAGGTGAAAAACTGTTTTTT
>TRBJ2-6|few|.|TRBV2
CARGGASSGANVLTF
TGTGCCAGAGGGGGGGCGTCCTCTGGGGCCAACGTCCTGACTTTC
>TRBJ1-2|.|TRBD1|TRBV9
CASSVTDRNTNYGYTF
TGTGCCAGCAGCGTTACGGACAGGAATACTAACTATGGCTACACCTTC
>TRBJ2-7|.|TRBD1|TRBV30
CAWSPGQGQSEQYF
TGTGCCTGGAGCCCGGGACAGGGTCAAAGCGAGCAGTACTTC
>TRBJ2-2|.|TRBD2|TRBV4-1
CASSLEAGITGELFF
TGCGCCAGCAGCCTCGAAGCGGGGATCACCGGGGAGCTGTTTTTT
>TRBJ2-5|.|.|TRBV12-5
CASVRGQSPQETQYF
TGTGCTAGCGTTAGAGGACAGTCCCCTCAAGAGACCCAGTACTTC
>TRBJ2-7|.|.|TRBV7-8
CASSLSGSRSYEQYF
TGTGCCAGCAGCTTATCAGGCAGCCGCTCCTACGAGCAGTACTTC
>TRBJ1-2|.|.|TRBV7-6
CASSLDGQYGYTF
TGTGCCAGCAGCTTAGATGGGCAGTATGGCTACACCTTC
>TRBJ2-3|.|.|TRBV27
CASSSRPGADTQYF
TGTGCCAGCAGTTCTCGACCGGGAGCAGATACGCAGTATTTT
>TRBJ1-5|.|.|TRBV27
CASRGEPNQPQHF
TGTGCCAGCAGAGGGGAACCCAATCAGCCCCAGCATTTT
>TRBJ2-1|.|.|TRBV30
CAWNREYNEQFF
TGTGCCTGGAATCGGGAGTACAATGAGCAGTTCTTC
>TRBJ2-7|.|.|TRBV5-5
CASSSGVSEQYF
TGTGCCAGCAGCTCCGGGGTGAGCGAGCAGTACTTC
>TRBJ2-5|once|.|TRBV2
CASSEMGAGTQYF
TGTGCCAGCAGTGAAATGGGGGCGGGGACCCAGTACTTC
>TRBJ1-5|once|TRBD1|TRBV6-5
CASSPGGMGNQPQHF
TGTGCCAGCAGCCCAGGGGGCATGGGCAATCAGCCCCAGCATTTT
>TRBJ1-2|.|.|TRBV30
CAWRSNQGLGGTF
TGTGCCTGGAGAAGCAACCAGGGACTCGGGGGCACCTTC
>TRBJ1-5|.|.|TRBV5-3
CARSFQGGTDQPQHF
TGTGCCAGAAGCTTCCAAGGAGGGACCGATCAGCCCCAGCATTTT
>TRBJ1-1|once|.|TRBV2
CASSDPGGRTEAFF
TGTGCCAGCAGTGATCCGGGGGGGCGTACTGAAGCTTTCTTT
>TRBJ2-7|.|TRBD1|TRBV5-4
CASSERTGVGEQYF
TGTGCCAGCAGCGAGAGGACAGGGGTTGGCGAGCAGTACTTC
>TRBJ2-1|few|.|TRBV7-9
CASSAGNSNEQFF
TGTGCCAGCAGCGCCGGTAACTCCAATGAGCAGTTCTTC
>TRBJ2-2|.|TRBD1|TRBV30
CAWSAPGQGRTGELFF
TGTGCCTGGAGTGCCCCGGGACAGGGTCGAACCGGGGAGCTGTTTTTT
>TRBJ1-1|few|TRBD1|TRBV19
CATSDRGRITEAFF
TGTGCCACCTCGGACAGGGGTAGGATCACTGAAGCTTTCTTT
>TRBJ1-1|.|.|TRBV19
CASIPRGRKWAFF
TGTGCCAGTATTCCCCGGGGTCGAAAGTGGGCTTTCTTT
>TRBJ2-2|.|.|TRBV10-1
CASSLGLPGELFF
TGCGCCAGCAGTCTTGGCCTCCCCGGGGAGCTGTTTTTT